These 31 T cell receptor beta chains were all obtained from the same sample, sequenced in a study of siplizumab effects on memory and regulatory T cells. Repertoires were generated with immunoSEQ multiplex PCR, while TCRdb's copy carries only in-frame clones and drops some. Seen here are roughly 100,000 clones, approximately 94% observed once, and the top ten hold approximately 0.32%. The source material was CD4+ T cells sorted from blood. These receptors came from a human donor in good health.

The chain links TRBV30 to TRBJ1-1; tentative D call: TRBD1 (5 bases). The CDR3 length is 14 residues. The V end was cut by 5 bases, the J end by 7 bases, with 20 bases between. The germline CDR1 and CDR2 sequences are GTSNPN and SVGIG (reference sequence). The CDR3: CAWGRLAPGIEAFF. The CDR3 DNA is TGTGCCTGGGGCCGTTTGGCCCCAGGGATTGAAGCTTTCTTT. Based on the CDR3 plus reference TRBV30 and TRBJ1-1, the full variable domain is SQTIHQWPATLVQPVGSPLSLECTVEGTSNPNLYWYRQAAGRGLQLLFYSVGIGQISSEVPQNLSASRPQDRQFILSSKKLLLSDSGFYLCAWGRLAPGIEAFFGQGTRLTVV.

CDR3 sequence: CARSLGETQYF. The CDR3 region has the DNA TGTGCCAGAAGCTTAGGCGAGACCCAGTACTTC. The J gene is TRBJ2-5, the V gene TRBV7-5. TRBV7-5 is recorded as a pseudogene. This CDR3 is built from 11 residues.

The chain carries TRBV29-1 and TRBJ2-3; D is unclear. The V end lost 6 bases, the J end lost 6 bases, and 7 bases lay between the germline ends. Looked up from germline, CDR1 is SQVTM and CDR2 is ANQGSEA. The CDR3 contains 10 residues. CDR3 nucleotides: TGCAGCGTCGCGAAGGATACGCAGTATTTT. It specifies CSVAKDTQYF.

Comment on this clone: The sample carries other DNA sequences with the same CDR3. The chain couples TRBV5-1 to TRBJ2-1; D unclear. Germline V CDR1 and CDR2: SGHRS, YFSETQ. The CDR3 consists of 15 residues. V gave up 0 bases and J gave up 2 bases, with 9 bases separating them. The CDR3 region is CASSLGSGTYNEQFF. CDR3 nucleotides: TGCGCCAGCAGCTTGGGCTCAGGTACCTACAATGAGCAGTTCTTC.

This clone has only one observation. The chain recombines TRBV11-2 with TRBJ1-2, with a tentative D call TRBD1 (5 bases). Trimming stripped 1 base from V and 6 bases from J, with 12 bases between. The germline CDR1 and CDR2 sequences are SGHAT and FQNNGV. The length of the CDR3 is 14 residues. The CDR3 sequence is CASSLVGGPDGYTF. The CDR3 nucleotides read TGTGCCAGCAGCTTAGTTGGGGGACCGGATGGCTACACCTTC.

The chain links TRBV7-9 to TRBJ1-2; D gene unclear. Germline V lookup: CDR1 SEHNR, CDR2 FQNEAQ (reference sequence). This CDR3 region has 13 residues. Trimming stripped 5 bases from V and 9 bases from J, with 16 bases between. CDR3 region: CASSDRLTMSYTF. As DNA, the CDR3 is TGTGCCAGCAGCGACCGATTAACTATGAGCTACACCTTC.

The chain has TRBV7-2 and TRBJ2-7, with TRBD1 as a possible D gene (5 bases). V was pared by 4 bases and J by 0 bases, with 16 bases between. The CDR3 runs to 16 residues. Germline V CDR1 and CDR2: SGHTA, FQGNSA. The CDR3 region has the DNA TGTGCCAGCAGCTGGCGACAGACAGCAACCTCCTACGAGCAGTACTTC. This gives the protein CASSWRQTATSYEQYF.

The V call is TRBV7-6, the J call TRBJ2-2, with 15 bases fitting TRBD2. V lost 5 bases, J lost 7 bases, and 5 bases stayed unmatched. Germline lookup yields CDR1 SGHVS and CDR2 FNYEAQ. This CDR3 comprises 16 residues. Here the CDR3 reads CASSTGLAGGLGELFF. Here the CDR3 DNA reads TGTGCCAGCAGCACGGGACTAGCGGGAGGACTCGGGGAGCTGTTTTTT.

The chain recombines TRBV11-3 with TRBJ2-1, with TRBD1 as a possible D gene (5 bases). Germline CDR1 SGHNT, CDR2 YENEEA. The CDR3 has 12 residues. V was clipped by 2 bases and J by 8 bases, with 7 bases between them. CDR3 DNA: TGTGCCAGCAGCTTACAAGGGGATGAGCAGTTCTTC. This codes for CASSLQGDEQFF.

This rearrangement joins TRBV29-1 to TRBJ1-2, with 8 bases that match TRBD1. Germline V gene lookup returns CDR1 SQVTM and CDR2 ANQGSEA. V lost 1 base and J lost 2; bases outside the gene matches: 0. This CDR3 comprises 13 residues. The CDR3 bases are TGCAGCGTTGAAGGGACAGGGAACTATGGCTACACCTTC. Its translation is CSVEGTGNYGYTF.

V gene TRBV5-8 combines with J gene TRBJ1-4; a weak D match, TRBD1 (5 bases). Germline CDR1 is SGHTS and CDR2 is YDEGEE. Trimming took 7 bases from V and 4 from J, leaving 8 bases between them. CDR3 size: 12 residues. In DNA form, the CDR3 reads TGTGCCAGCGGGGGTTTTAATGAAAAACTGTTTTTT. It encodes CASGGFNEKLFF.

The genes are TRBV29-1 and TRBJ2-3; D ambiguous. The germline gives CDR1 SQVTM, CDR2 ANQGSEA. Trimming pared 6 bases from V and 3 bases from J, leaving 7 bases between. This CDR3 region has 11 residues. CDR3 in amino acids: CSVQLTDTQYF. The CDR3 DNA reads TGCAGCGTACAGCTTACAGATACGCAGTATTTT.

This chain uses TRBV5-4 with TRBJ2-3; D not resolved. The V end lost 1 base, the J end lost 0 bases, and 6 bases lay between the germline ends. The CDR3 runs to 14 residues. Germline V lookup: CDR1 SGHNT, CDR2 YYREEE (reference sequence). CDR3 sequence: CASSLKASTDTQYF. The DNA of the CDR3 is TGTGCCAGCAGCTTGAAGGCTAGCACAGATACGCAGTATTTT. Variable domain in full (rest from reference TRBV5-4 and TRBJ2-3): ETGVTQSPTHLIKTRGQQVTLRCSSQSGHNTVSWYQQALGQGPQFIFQYYREEENGRGNFPPRFSGLQFPNYSSELNVNALELDDSALYLCASSLKASTDTQYFGPGTRLTVL.

In its sample, this clone was seen once. The rearrangement links TRBV27 to TRBJ2-4, with D tentatively TRBD2 (6 bases). Trimming stripped 5 bases from V and 8 bases from J, with 13 bases between. The CDR3 extends over 13 amino acids. Germline V CDR1 and CDR2: MNHEY, SMNVEV (reference sequence). The CDR3 nucleotides are TGTGCCAGCAGTGCTCGGACTATCGACATTCAGTACTTC. It specifies CASSARTIDIQYF.

The chain employs TRBV6-1 and TRBJ1-5, with D possibly matching TRBD1 (6 bases). The germline V and J ends were trimmed by 5 bases and 4 bases, with 15 bases remaining between them. Germline V gene sequence: CDR1 MNHNS, CDR2 SASEGT. This CDR3 is 15 amino acids long. Written as DNA, the CDR3 is TGTGCCAGCAGTCTCAGCAGGGGTACGAATCAGCCCCAGCATTTT. Its translation is CASSLSRGTNQPQHF.

V is TRBV5-1 and J is TRBJ2-3, with 7 positions matching TRBD1. CDR1 and CDR2 (germline): SGHRS, YFSETQ. V lost 3 bases to trimming and J lost 0 bases; unmatched junction nucleotides: 10. This CDR3 is 17 amino acids long. In nucleotides, the CDR3 is TGCGCCAGCAGCTCAGGACCGGGACAGCCGAGCACAGATACGCAGTATTTT. Translation gives CASSSGPGQPSTDTQYF.

V gene TRBV11-2 combines with J gene TRBJ2-7, with D possibly TRBD1 on 6 matching bases. V lost 1 base and J 4 bases, leaving 14 bases between the germline ends. From germline, CDR1 is SGHAT and CDR2 FQNNGV. This CDR3 comprises 15 residues. The CDR3 DNA reads as TGTGCCAGCAGCTTAGGGGTACAGGGAAGGTACGAGCAGTACTTC. As protein: CASSLGVQGRYEQYF.

V and J are TRBV5-1 and TRBJ1-2; the D gene is possibly TRBD1 (6 bases). The CDR3 is 14 amino acids. V was trimmed by 2 bases and J by 6 bases, leaving 14 bases between them. Germline loops: CDR1 SGHRS, CDR2 YFSETQ. For the CDR3, the DNA is TGCGCCAGCAGCTTCTCTACAGGGCTCCATGGCTACACCTTC. Its protein product is CASSFSTGLHGYTF.

This chain joins TRBV19 and TRBJ1-2; 7 nucleotides agree with TRBD1. CDR3 length: 12 residues. Germline V gene data show CDR1 as LNHDA and CDR2 as SQIVND (reference sequence). V shed 6 bases and J 6 bases; nucleotides not matched to a gene: 4. CDR3 DNA: TGTGCCAGTAGGACAGGGTACCATGGCTACACCTTC. Encoded protein: CASRTGYHGYTF. Variable domain in full (rest from reference TRBV19 and TRBJ1-2): DGGITQSPKYLFRKEGQNVTLSCEQNLNHDAMYWYRQDPGQGLRLIYYSQIVNDFQKGDIAEGYSVSREKKESFPLTVTSAQKNPTAFYLCASRTGYHGYTFGSGTRLTVV.

V usage is TRBV5-4 and J usage is TRBJ2-7; 11 bases fit TRBD1. The CDR3 extends over 16 amino acids. Germline CDR1 and CDR2: SGHNT and YYREEE (reference sequence). The trim removed 4 bases at V and 1 base at J, leaving 7 bases unmatched. CDR3 region: CASSRTGGRPSYEQYF. In nucleotides, the CDR3 is TGTGCCAGCAGCCGGACAGGGGGCCGACCTTCCTACGAGCAGTACTTC.

The chain combines TRBV7-2 with TRBJ1-4; 8 nucleotides align to TRBD1. Germline loops: CDR1 SGHTA, CDR2 FQGNSA. CDR3 size: 15 residues. The J segment lost 6 bases and the V segment lost 5 bases, leaving 8 bases of the junction unmatched. The CDR3 coding sequence is TGTGCCAGCAGCATCGACAGGGGATCTTATGAAAAACTGTTTTTT. It specifies CASSIDRGSYEKLFF.

The J gene is TRBJ2-1, the V gene TRBV5-1; the match to TRBD2 covers 14 bases. V shed 5 bases and J 1 base; nucleotides not matched to a gene: 5. The CDR3 spans 17 residues. Germline V CDR1 and CDR2: SGHRS, YFSETQ. The CDR3, as DNA: TGCGCCAGCAGAGGGACTAGCGGGAGTCAGTCCTACAATGAGCAGTTCTTC. Translation gives CASRGTSGSQSYNEQFF.

The chain combines TRBV9 with TRBJ1-4, with TRBD1 as a possible D gene (5 bases). The CDR3 is made up of 14 amino acids. Trimming removed 0 bases from V and 8 bases from J, with 11 bases in between. From germline, CDR1 is SGDLS and CDR2 YYNGEE. CDR3 sequence (DNA): TGTGCCAGCAGCGTAGGCCCAGAGGGGGAAAAACTGTTTTTT. It encodes CASSVGPEGEKLFF.

This chain uses TRBV7-2 with TRBJ2-1, with 12 bases lining up with TRBD2. Germline values: CDR1 SGHTA, CDR2 FQGNSA. This CDR3 contains 15 residues. Trimming removed 4 bases from V and 6 bases from J; junction bases left unmatched: 4. CDR3 amino acids: CASSSSGRAGNEQFF. The CDR3 DNA sequence: TGTGCCAGCAGCTCTAGCGGGAGGGCCGGCAATGAGCAGTTCTTC.

The CDR3 is CAISDSPATGTSTDTQYF. The CDR3 DNA reads as TGTGCCATCAGTGACTCACCCGCCACCGGGACTAGCACAGATACGCAGTATTTT. This chain links TRBV10-3 with TRBJ2-3, with D maybe TRBD2 (6 bases). V was clipped by 3 bases and J by 0 bases, with 19 bases between them. Germline CDR1 and CDR2: ENHRY and SYGVKD. CDR3 length: 18 residues.

The CDR3 DNA is TGTGCCAGCAGTTTACGTGTCAATCAGCCCCAGCATTTT. This encodes CASSLRVNQPQHF. The chain uses TRBV27 and TRBJ1-5, with D unresolved. CDR3 size: 13 residues. Trimming took off 2 bases at V and 3 bases at J, with 5 bases between the two ends. The germline V gene encodes CDR1 MNHEY and CDR2 SMNVEV (reference sequence).

This chain links TRBV19 with TRBJ1-2; D may be TRBD1 (5 bases). The germline gives CDR1 LNHDA, CDR2 SQIVND (reference sequence). Trimming cost V 1 base and J 1 base, with 10 bases left between them. This CDR3 comprises 15 residues. The CDR3 DNA follows: TGTGCCAGTAGTATAGGTGGGACCCATAACTATGGCTACACCTTC. Residues: CASSIGGTHNYGYTF. Complete variable domain (other parts from reference TRBV19 and TRBJ1-2): DGGITQSPKYLFRKEGQNVTLSCEQNLNHDAMYWYRQDPGQGLRLIYYSQIVNDFQKGDIAEGYSVSREKKESFPLTVTSAQKNPTAFYLCASSIGGTHNYGYTFGSGTRLTVV.

J is TRBJ1-1 and V is TRBV7-9; 8 nucleotides line up with TRBD1. The V gene's germline CDR1 is SEHNR and CDR2 FQNEAQ (reference sequence). After removal of 5 bases from V and 0 bases from J, the junction contained 11 bases not matched to a gene. The CDR3 is 17 residues long. CDR3: CASSPRGGQGVNTEAFF. CDR3 nucleotides: TGTGCCAGCAGCCCCCGAGGTGGACAGGGTGTGAACACTGAAGCTTTCTTT.

The chain couples TRBV6-6 to TRBJ2-7, with 13 bases identical to TRBD2. Per germline, CDR1 MNHNY and CDR2 SVGAGI (reference sequence). This CDR3 has 16 residues. The trim removed 4 bases at V and 6 bases at J, leaving 9 bases unmatched. The CDR3 sequence is CASSLVTSGRAAEQYF. The CDR3 coding sequence is TGTGCCAGCAGTTTGGTAACTAGCGGGAGGGCCGCCGAGCAGTACTTC.

J is TRBJ2-1 and V is TRBV14, with TRBD2 matching over 10 bases. V was clipped by 0 bases and J by 4 bases; unmatched bases: 0. The CDR3 has 15 residues. The germline CDR1 and CDR2 sequences are SGHDN and FVKESK. CDR3 protein: CASSQETSGYNEQFF. Written as DNA, the CDR3 is TGTGCCAGCAGCCAAGAGACTAGCGGGTACAATGAGCAGTTCTTC.

The V and J genes are TRBV5-4 and TRBJ2-7; a weak D match, TRBD1 (6 bases). The CDR3 covers 14 residues. Germline V gene sequence: CDR1 SGHNT, CDR2 YYREEE (reference sequence). The V and J ends lost 0 bases and 6 bases respectively, with 13 bases between them. CDR3 nucleotides: TGTGCCAGCAGCTTGGATTCAGGGGTCTTCGAGCAGTACTTC. This sequence encodes CASSLDSGVFEQYF.